This T cell receptor (beta chain) is drawn from a study of blood T cell repertoires in COVID-19 (dated by TCRdb to 2018 to 2020). With respect to the entire study: Samples covering the acute and convalescent phases of COVID-19 were provided by collaborators in the United States, Italy and Spain. Samples came from the ongoing ImmuneRACE study (first 160 participants) plus 1,254 subjects from 6 global collaborators. Deeply sampled blood TCRbeta repertoires from subjects exposed to, actively infected with, or recovered from COVID-19 were included in the dataset. The sample metadata nearly always contained a de-identified subject ID, COVID-19 status, age in years and sex. The material from the prospective study consisted of cDNA or gDNA derived from T cells, B-cell-depleted T cells, or PBMCs. Where available, HLA class I and class II types were taken from metadata supplied by the sample provider and were not determined by assay-based typing. The repertoires were released in a freely available public database intended as a resource for research on the immune response to SARS-CoV-2. Findings and caveats that apply to the study as a whole: The amount of clinical and demographic metadata varied by source and participant and was provided uncurated.

In the case of this clone: Which antigen it targets is not known. One base away there is no much larger clone; base qualities are not given.

From cysteine to phenylalanine, the CDR3 is 14 amino acids long. CDR3 DNA is the only sequence kept; it has 42 bases, read in frame from the first base. The germline V gene (reference sequence) sets CDR1 to SEHNR and CDR2 to FQNEAQ. V is cut back by 5 bases and J by 3 bases, with 6 bases in the junction unmatched. Participants in the prospective study were enrolled through a virtual design, were aged 18 to 89 years, and lived in approximately 25 United States geographic areas. Cohort assignment in the prospective study relied on participant-reported clinical history from a screening survey and a study questionnaire. For ImmuneRACE Cohort 3, a participant was defined as recovered based on two consecutive negative NP/OP PCR tests, clearance by a healthcare professional, or resolution of symptoms. In the prospective study, mobile phlebotomists collected whole blood, serum and a nasopharyngeal or oropharyngeal swab from each participant. Prospective study participants could optionally give additional blood draws and questionnaires over an approximately two-month period. Before DNA extraction, blood samples from the prospective study were shipped at room temperature or frozen.

TCRbeta CDR3 regions were amplified from genomic DNA by means of the immunoSEQ Assay, a bias-controlled multiplex PCR. Under the source paper's analysis protocol: Nucleated cell counts per sample were estimated from amplification of reference gene primers within the assay. Sequence reads were collapsed and filtered to measure the absolute abundance of every unique TCRbeta CDR3 rearrangement. For each sample, productive Simpson clonality was calculated as the square root of Simpson's diversity index over productive rearrangements. What TCRdb holds here is the immuneACCESS table cut down to in-frame rearrangements. Part of the clones is not present; checked against another copy, under half of the missing clones reflect an unresolved V gene, and the others are unexplained. The DNA was the basis for D and trimming; V, J and clone size are from that table. The sample table holds under 300,000 clones, of which roughly nine tenths were seen once. The ten most abundant clones make up less than 2% of the sample.

The chain employs TRBV7-9 and TRBJ2-7, and 8 junction bases match TRBD1. Sequenced sample: PBMCs or T cells enriched from blood (not recorded which). The clonotype originates from a woman aged 40 to 50 who had recovered from COVID-19. The CDR3 is CASSPPDRDYEQYF. Read as DNA, the sequence is TGTGCCAGCAGCCCACCGGACAGGGACTACGAGCAGTACTTC.